Presented here are 24 T cell receptor beta chains from one specimen sequenced in a study of T-cell memory formation after mild COVID-19 (dated by TCRdb to about 2021). The receptor library was made with 5' RACE. The sequencer was an Illumina NovaSeq 6000. TCRdb cleaned the public reads at Q25 with fastp, built clones with MiXCR and kept in-frame beta chains. For every CDR3 protein sequence, its rows merge into one entry that carries the most common genes and DNA. The sample table contains 350,000 to 450,000 distinct CDR3 sequences; only one count was recorded for around 18% of them. 7.5% to 9.5% of the sample goes to the ten largest clones. The specimen was PBMCs or a T cell subset sorted from them (not recorded which). Source of these receptors: an adult woman who had mild COVID-19 (a few samples of this study predate the infection). The sample titles of this study are shuffled in the database, so cell type and time point are left out; the donor was told from shared clones.

The V call is TRBV9, the J call TRBJ1-2; D ambiguous. Germline CDR1 SGDLS, CDR2 YYNGEE. This CDR3 is built from 15 residues. The V end lost 0 bases, the J end lost 2 bases, and 11 bases lay between the germline ends. CDR3 DNA sequence: TGTGCCAGCAGCGTAGCGTTCAACCGGAACTATGGCTACACCTTC. This encodes CASSVAFNRNYGYTF.

Only a few counts were recorded for this clonotype. The chain couples TRBV19 to TRBJ1-1, with a tentative D call TRBD1 (6 bases). V dropped 4 bases and J dropped 6 bases, with 18 bases sitting between them. This CDR3 is built from 15 residues. Germline CDR1 is LNHDA and CDR2 is SQIVND (reference sequence). The CDR3 coding sequence is TGTGCCAGTAGTAGCCTCCAGGGGAGGCTAGCTGAAGCTTTCTTT. This codes for CASSSLQGRLAEAFF.

J is TRBJ2-1 and V is TRBV23-1, with 11 bases that match TRBD1. TRBV23-1 is marked as an open reading frame, function uncertain. V gave up 6 bases and J gave up 0 bases; unmatched junction bases: 4. CDR3 size: 16 residues. CDR3 amino acids: CASRGQGAISYNEQFF. The CDR3, as DNA: TGCGCCAGCAGAGGACAGGGGGCCATCTCCTACAATGAGCAGTTCTTC.

This sequence joins TRBV5-1 and TRBJ1-2, with unresolved D. V was pared by 0 bases and J by 4 bases, with 7 bases between. CDR1 SGHRS and CDR2 YFSETQ come from the germline V gene. This CDR3 is 13 amino acids long. This chain's CDR3 is CASSLVGFYGYTF. In DNA, the CDR3 is TGCGCCAGCAGCTTGGTAGGGTTCTATGGCTACACCTTC.

The chain uses TRBV6-2 or TRBV6-3 and TRBJ2-3; 13 bases are a match to TRBD2. Germline lookup yields CDR1 MNHEY and CDR2 SVGEGT. V lost 3 bases to trimming and J lost 3 bases; unmatched junction nucleotides: 6. The CDR3 has 17 amino acids. In DNA, the CDR3 is TGTGCCAGCAGTTATGAGTTGGGACTAGCGGGAACAGATACGCAGTATTTT. Residues: CASSYELGLAGTDTQYF.

This clonotype was seen a handful of times. The rearrangement joins TRBV6-5 to TRBJ2-5; D unresolved. CDR3 length equals 18 residues. V lost 2 bases to trimming and J lost 2 bases, with 21 bases between them. Germline CDR1 MNHEY, CDR2 SVGAGI. The CDR3 reads CASSYDPPQRKRQETQYF. CDR3 sequence (DNA): TGTGCCAGCAGTTACGATCCCCCCCAGAGGAAGCGTCAAGAGACCCAGTACTTC.

V gene TRBV24-1 combines with J gene TRBJ2-2; 12 bases fit TRBD1. CDR1 and CDR2 (germline): KGHDR, SFDVKD. This CDR3 contains 17 residues. Trimming took 3 bases from V and 2 from J; bases not matched to a gene: 3. CDR3 bases: TGTGCCACCAGTGATCCCGGGACAGGGGGCAACACCGGGGAGCTGTTTTTT. This gives the protein CATSDPGTGGNTGELFF.

This clonotype was detected a few times. The chain employs TRBV5-1 and TRBJ2-2, with a weak D call TRBD2 (6 bases). Trimming removed 0 bases at V and 0 bases at J, with 12 bases between. The CDR3 sequence is 17 residues long. The germline gives CDR1 SGHRS, CDR2 YFSETQ. This chain's CDR3 is CASSLGHSGSNTGELFF. The CDR3 region has the DNA TGCGCCAGCAGCTTGGGCCATAGCGGCTCGAACACCGGGGAGCTGTTTTTT.

This clonotype was detected once. V usage is TRBV10-3 and J usage is TRBJ2-7; 10 positions match TRBD2. The V gene's germline CDR1 is ENHRY and CDR2 SYGVKD. Trimming at V came to 7 bases and at J to 6 bases, leaving 12 bases not matched to a gene. The CDR3 length is 15 residues. In nucleotides, the CDR3 is TGTGCCATCACCGGAGAGGTAGCGGGGGGACGCGAGCAGTACTTC. It yields the protein CAITGEVAGGREQYF.

The chain has TRBV2 and TRBJ2-5; D call uncertain. Deletions cut 8 bases from V and 5 bases from J, with 18 bases between. Germline V gene lookup returns CDR1 SNHLY and CDR2 FYNNEI. The CDR3 consists of 14 residues. CDR3 sequence (DNA): TGTGCCAGCGAAGGTCAGACGGGCTCGGAGACCCAGTACTTC. Amino acids: CASEGQTGSETQYF. Full variable domain (missing parts from reference TRBV2 and TRBJ2-5): EPEVTQTPSHQVTQMGQEVILRCVPISNHLYFYWYRQILGQKVEFLVSFYNNEISEKSEIFDDQFSVERPDGSNFTLKIRSTKLEDSAMYFCASEGQTGSETQYFGPGTRLLVL.

This sequence joins TRBV6-5 and TRBJ1-6; no clear D. Trimming removed 8 bases at V and 7 bases at J, with 9 bases between. CDR3 length equals 12 residues. Germline V lookup: CDR1 MNHEY, CDR2 SVGAGI. This chain's CDR3 is CASRVSNSPLHF. CDR3 DNA sequence: TGTGCCAGCCGTGTCAGCAATTCACCCCTCCACTTT.

This rearrangement joins TRBV20-1 to TRBJ1-5; D not resolved. This CDR3 is 12 amino acids long. The germline gives CDR1 DFQATT, CDR2 SNEGSKA (reference sequence). The V and J ends lost 4 bases and 9 bases respectively, with 13 bases between them. In DNA form, the CDR3 reads TGCAGTGCTATCGACCCTCGGGGGCCCCAGCATTTT. This codes for CSAIDPRGPQHF.

The chain uses TRBV15 and TRBJ2-3, with D perhaps matching TRBD1 or TRBD2 (6 bases each). The CDR3 covers 17 residues. CDR1 is LNHNV, CDR2 YYDKDF, per germline (reference sequence). Trimming left V 7 bases short and J 0 bases short, with 20 bases between. For the CDR3, the DNA is TGTGCCACCACCAAGAGGGGGGCCGCAGCTAGCACAGATACGCAGTATTTT. Its protein is CATTKRGAAASTDTQYF. The full variable domain, in which reference TRBV15 and TRBJ2-3 provide the parts outside the CDR3, is DAMVIQNPRYQVTQFGKPVTLSCSQTLNHNVMYWYQQKSSQAPKLLFHYYDKDFNNEADTPDNFQSRRPNTSFCFLDIRSPGLGDTAMYLCATTKRGAAASTDTQYFGPGTRLTVL.

This clonotype showed up just a few times. The J gene is TRBJ2-2, the V gene TRBV7-9; D unresolved. Germline V lookup: CDR1 SEHNR, CDR2 FQNEAQ (reference sequence). This CDR3 is 14 amino acids long. The V end lost 5 bases, the J end lost 1 base, and 8 bases lay between the germline ends. The CDR3 is CASSHEWNTGELFF. CDR3 DNA sequence: TGTGCCAGCAGCCACGAATGGAACACCGGGGAGCTGTTTTTT.

This clonotype was seen a handful of times. The gene calls are TRBV23-1 and TRBJ2-3; the D is unclear. TRBV23-1 is an ORF, and what it does is uncertain. The CDR3 totals 16 residues. V was clipped by 4 bases and J by 0 bases, with 14 bases between them. CDR3 sequence (DNA): TGCGCCAGCAGTCGGATATCGGTGAATAGCACAGATACGCAGTATTTT. Translating it yields CASSRISVNSTDTQYF.

V and J are TRBV2 and TRBJ1-2; no definite D call. V lost 5 bases, J lost 2 bases, and 18 bases lay in between. This CDR3 spans 16 amino acids. Germline CDR1 SNHLY, CDR2 FYNNEI. CDR3 protein: CASSRLGRSGNYGYTF. The CDR3 DNA sequence: TGTGCCAGCAGTAGGTTGGGCCGAAGCGGGAACTATGGCTACACCTTC.

The V and J genes are TRBV9 and TRBJ2-5; 9 bases are a match to TRBD2. The CDR3 is 16 amino acids. CDR1 SGDLS and CDR2 YYNGEE come from the germline V gene. V dropped 3 bases and J dropped 4; count of bases not matched to a gene: 10. The CDR3 region has the DNA TGTGCCAGCAGCGGCGGCGGGGGGGCGTCGGGAGAGACCCAGTACTTC. This codes for CASSGGGGASGETQYF.

The V call is TRBV27, the J call TRBJ2-3, with 8 bases fitting TRBD1. Unmatched junction bases numbered 5, after V lost 5 bases and J lost 4 bases. Germline CDR1 is MNHEY and CDR2 is SMNVEV (reference sequence). This CDR3 is built from 14 residues. The CDR3 reads CASSNRGVPDTQYF. CDR3 DNA: TGTGCCAGCAGTAACAGGGGGGTGCCAGATACGCAGTATTTT.

V usage is TRBV3-1 and J usage is TRBJ1-1, with D unresolved. The CDR3 has 13 amino acids. The germline V gene encodes CDR1 LGHDT and CDR2 YNNKEL (reference sequence). Trimming removed 4 bases from V and 1 base from J, with 7 bases in between. The CDR3 DNA sequence: TGTGCCAGCAGCCGGGTACAGAACACTGAAGCTTTCTTT. This encodes CASSRVQNTEAFF.

To note about this clonotype: One end of the junction does not line up with germline, which may come from a read error. The rearrangement joins TRBV15 to TRBJ1-3; D might be TRBD1 (5 bases). The CDR3 loop spans 18 amino acids. CDR1 and CDR2 (germline): LNHNV, YYDKDF (reference sequence). The CDR3: CASSRPRGAVSSGNTIYF. CDR3 in DNA: TGTGCCTCCAGCAGACCACGCGGGGCCGTGAGCTCTGGAAACACCATATATTTT.

In this sample, this clonotype turned up many times. The CDR3 loop is CASSIWGKLIQDEAFF. The DNA of the CDR3 is TGTGCCAGTAGTATCTGGGGGAAACTCATTCAAGATGAAGCTTTCTTT. This chain joins TRBV19 and TRBJ1-1; a weak D match, TRBD1 (5 bases). Germline V CDR1 and CDR2: LNHDA, SQIVND (reference sequence). V dropped 3 bases and J dropped 7 bases, with 21 bases sitting between them. This CDR3 spans 16 amino acids. Based on the CDR3 plus reference TRBV19 and TRBJ1-1, the full variable domain is DGGITQSPKYLFRKEGQNVTLSCEQNLNHDAMYWYRQDPGQGLRLIYYSQIVNDFQKGDIAEGYSVSREKKESFPLTVTSAQKNPTAFYLCASSIWGKLIQDEAFFGQGTRLTVV.

V is TRBV14 and J is TRBJ2-5; 7 bases are a match to TRBD2. Losses at the gene ends were 4 bases for V and 1 base for J; bases not matched to a gene: 9. Germline V CDR1 and CDR2: SGHDN, FVKESK. The CDR3 length is 16 residues. This CDR3 is CASSPLQGGTQETQYF. The CDR3, as DNA: TGTGCCAGCAGCCCTCTCCAGGGAGGGACCCAAGAGACCCAGTACTTC.

This clonotype appeared a few times. The gene calls are TRBV6-5 and TRBJ1-1; 9 bases fit TRBD1. The CDR3 is made up of 15 amino acids. Germline CDR1 and CDR2: MNHEY and SVGAGI. V lost 5 bases to trimming and J lost 0 bases; unmatched junction nucleotides: 4. The CDR3 here is CASSADRGMNTEAFF. The CDR3 DNA reads as TGTGCCAGCAGTGCGGACAGGGGCATGAACACTGAAGCTTTCTTT.

This clonotype was seen only a few times. V usage is TRBV7-6 and J usage is TRBJ2-2; a weak D match, TRBD1 (5 bases). The germline V gene encodes CDR1 SGHVS and CDR2 FNYEAQ. The CDR3 spans 13 residues. The V end lost 0 bases, the J end lost 7 bases, and 6 bases lay between the germline ends. This chain's CDR3 is CASSLARGGELFF. The CDR3 DNA sequence: TGTGCCAGCAGCTTAGCTAGGGGCGGGGAGCTGTTTTTT.